This entry lists 18 T cell receptor beta chains sequenced from one sample in a study of blood T cell repertoires in COVID-19. Clones were read by immunoSEQ multiplex PCR, and TCRdb kept only the in-frame ones, dropping some. The table lists approximately 65,000 clones, approximately 81% of them singletons. Material: PBMCs or T cells enriched from blood (not recorded which). Receptors were obtained from a woman aged 40 to 50 with acute COVID-19.

This clone was found a few times. The V gene is TRBV3-1 (or the pseudogene TRBV3-2), the J gene TRBJ1-1, with D hard to call. The CDR3 extends over 13 amino acids. Trimming shortened V by 1 base and J by 8 bases, and 11 bases separated the two germline ends. Germline V CDR1 and CDR2: LGHDT, YNNKEL (reference sequence). The CDR3 DNA is TGTGCCAGCAGCCAAGTTCCGGGTCTCGAAGCTTTCTTT. It specifies CASSQVPGLEAFF.

The genes are TRBV28 and TRBJ1-5; TRBD1 aligns across 7 bases. Per germline, CDR1 MDHEN and CDR2 SYDVKM. The CDR3 covers 15 residues. V gave up 7 bases and J gave up 6 bases; unmatched junction bases: 12. The CDR3 protein is CASTPRGDGGQPQHF. CDR3 sequence (DNA): TGTGCCAGCACCCCCAGGGGGGACGGCGGTCAGCCCCAGCATTTT.

The rearrangement links TRBV5-4 to TRBJ1-6; TRBD1 aligns across 10 bases. This CDR3 is 15 amino acids long. J was trimmed by 7 bases and V by 6 bases; bases with no gene match: 7. Germline values: CDR1 SGHNT, CDR2 YYREEE (reference sequence). Here the CDR3 reads CASTVTGGGNSPLHF. The CDR3 DNA reads TGTGCCAGCACTGTGACAGGGGGCGGGAATTCACCCCTCCACTTT.

This clone was counted between two and nine times. The CDR3 region is CASSPPGQGGNTIYF. CDR3 nucleotide sequence: TGTGCCAGCAGTCCTCCGGGACAGGGAGGAAACACCATATATTTT. The gene calls are TRBV28 and TRBJ1-3, with 9 bases fitting TRBD1. Germline CDR1 MDHEN, CDR2 SYDVKM. The trim removed 5 bases at V and 4 bases at J, leaving 6 bases unmatched. The CDR3 is 15 residues long.

The chain employs TRBV2 and TRBJ1-6, with D perhaps matching TRBD1 (5 bases). Deletions cut 6 bases from V and 2 bases from J, with 11 bases between. Per germline, CDR1 SNHLY and CDR2 FYNNEI. The length of the CDR3 is 15 residues. The CDR3 reads CASRAGGAYNSPLHF. DNA for the CDR3: TGTGCCAGCAGGGCCGGAGGGGCCTATAATTCACCCCTCCACTTT.

The chain joins TRBV19 to TRBJ1-2; 7 bases are shared with TRBD1. There are 16 residues in the CDR3. V lost 8 bases to trimming and J lost 0 bases; unmatched junction nucleotides: 12. Looked up from germline, CDR1 is LNHDA and CDR2 is SQIVND (reference sequence). CDR3 region: CASRTVPTGANYGYTF. For the CDR3, the DNA is TGTGCCAGTCGAACCGTACCCACAGGGGCTAACTATGGCTACACCTTC.

The J gene is TRBJ2-3, the V gene TRBV24-1, with D perhaps matching TRBD1 (8 bases). Germline assignment: CDR1 KGHDR and CDR2 SFDVKD. The V end was cut by 2 bases, the J end by 14 bases, with 22 bases between. CDR3 size: 15 residues. CDR3 in amino acids: CATSDSDRGRLAVYF. The CDR3 DNA follows: TGTGCCACCAGTGATTCCGACAGGGGTAGACTAGCCGTGTATTTT.

The table lists this clone with a count of one. V is TRBV5-4 and J is TRBJ2-3; 7 nucleotides match TRBD1. V gave up 4 bases and J gave up 4 bases; unmatched junction bases: 3. Germline CDR1 is SGHNT and CDR2 is YYREEE (reference sequence). CDR3 length equals 13 residues. This chain's CDR3 is CASSIGTADTQYF. In DNA form, the CDR3 reads TGTGCCAGCAGCATCGGGACAGCAGATACGCAGTATTTT.

The DNA for the CDR3 is TGTGCCAGCAGCCAAGGGGCAGGGGGCCCGAGTGAGCAGTTCTTC. This gives the protein CASSQGAGGPSEQFF. The chain joins TRBV14 to TRBJ2-1, with 8 bases identical to TRBD1. The CDR3 has 15 residues. With V trimmed by 1 base and J by 9 bases, 8 bases remained unmatched. Germline V lookup: CDR1 SGHDN, CDR2 FVKESK.

The genes are TRBV27 and TRBJ2-7; 8 bases agree with TRBD1. This CDR3 is built from 13 residues. Per germline, CDR1 MNHEY and CDR2 SMNVEV (reference sequence). Trimming removed 5 bases from V and 7 bases from J; junction bases left unmatched: 7. This chain's CDR3 is CASSQGQGWEQYV. CDR3 in DNA: TGTGCCAGCAGTCAAGGACAGGGTTGGGAGCAGTACGTC.

This chain connects TRBV10-3 to TRBJ1-5, with D tentatively TRBD1 (6 bases). The CDR3 is 15 amino acids. Trimming cost V 5 bases and J 5 bases, with 16 bases left between them. Germline V CDR1 and CDR2: ENHRY, SYGVKD. CDR3 in DNA: TGTGCCATCAGTAGGAGACAGGAGCCCGATCAGCCCCAGCATTTT. It codes for CAISRRQEPDQPQHF.

The chain joins TRBV5-4 to TRBJ1-2, with D perhaps matching TRBD1 (5 bases). V lost 4 bases and J lost 7, with 23 bases in between. Germline assignment: CDR1 SGHNT and CDR2 YYREEE (reference sequence). The CDR3 runs 16 residues. Written as DNA, the CDR3 is TGTGCCAGCAGCCCGGTGGGGCCAGGAGCCGCCGGTGGCTACACCTTC. It translates to CASSPVGPGAAGGYTF.

A note on this clone: Other DNA sequences in this sample translate to the same CDR3. The genes are TRBV7-2 and TRBJ2-1; 14 bases map to TRBD2. Trimming removed 5 bases from V and 2 bases from J; junction bases left unmatched: 5. This CDR3 spans 17 amino acids. From germline, CDR1 is SGHTA and CDR2 FQGNSA. In DNA form, the CDR3 reads TGTGCCAGCAGCAGGGGACTAGCGGGAGCCCCCTACAATGAGCAGTTCTTC. Amino acid sequence: CASSRGLAGAPYNEQFF.

This clone has only one observation. V gene TRBV10-3 combines with J gene TRBJ1-1, with 7 bases that match TRBD1. Germline CDR1 reads ENHRY; CDR2 reads SYGVKD. This CDR3 is built from 14 residues. The ends lost 10 bases at V and 1 base at J; junction bases unmatched: 9. For the CDR3, the DNA is TGTGCCACCGACCCTAGACAGGGGAACACTGAAGCTTTCTTT. This codes for CATDPRQGNTEAFF.

The CDR3 bases are TGTGGGGCGGGAGGACCAGCTGGAAACACCATATATTTT. Protein product: CGAGGPAGNTIYF. The rearrangement joins TRBV12-3 or TRBV12-4 to TRBJ1-3; D ambiguous. This CDR3 has 13 residues.

This clone came up once. V gene TRBV6-6 combines with J gene TRBJ2-7; weak D call: TRBD2 (6 bases). The CDR3 runs to 12 residues. The ends were cut back, 5 bases at V and 3 bases at J, with 8 bases in the middle. Germline CDR1 is MNHNY and CDR2 is SVGAGI (reference sequence). The CDR3 here is CASSHSGYEQYF. Written as DNA, the CDR3 is TGTGCCAGCAGTCATAGCGGCTACGAGCAGTACTTC.

The gene calls are TRBV4-1 and TRBJ2-7; 11 bases are shared with TRBD2. CDR1 is MGHRA and CDR2 is YSYEKL in the germline V gene. This CDR3 comprises 15 residues. Trimming removed 1 base from V and 6 bases from J; junction bases left unmatched: 5. CDR3 DNA: TGCGCCAGCAGCCAAGTAGCGGGAGGGGTCGTCGAGCAGTACTTC. It codes for CASSQVAGGVVEQYF.

This clone was seen only once. This rearrangement joins TRBV19 to TRBJ1-4; D unclear. Germline V gene sequence: CDR1 LNHDA, CDR2 SQIVND (reference sequence). The CDR3 is 15 residues long. Trimming pared 1 base from V and 8 bases from J, leaving 14 bases between. CDR3 DNA: TGTGCCAGTAGTATAGGCCGAGAGAGGCGGGAAAAACTGTTTTTT. This codes for CASSIGRERREKLFF.